This TCR beta chain was retrieved from a study of T-cell memory formation after mild COVID-19. TCRdb analysed the 5' RACE reads with MiXCR anew, one entry per CDR3 protein. The data hold a few hundred thousand distinct CDR3 sequences, with over 8.5% observed a single time. Sequencing was done on a sample of PBMCs or a T cell subset sorted from them (not recorded which). This TCR derives from a man between 18 and 35 years old who had mild COVID-19 (a few samples of this study predate the infection). Cell type and time point are not known.

The CDR3 spells CVGGTGPGSPLHF. The CDR3 bases are TGTGTAGGAGGAACAGGGCCTGGGTCACCCCTCCACTTT. This chain links TRBV7-9 with TRBJ1-6; TRBD1 is a possible D gene (6 bases). Per germline, CDR1 SEHNR and CDR2 FQNEAQ (reference sequence). CDR3 length: 13 residues.